This T cell receptor beta chain appears in the sequencing data of a study of shared clonotypes between healthy human individuals. Regarding this clone: As yet, its antigen is unknown.

CDR1 and CDR2 from the germline V gene are GTSNPN and SVGIG (reference sequence). CDR3 length equals 12 residues. The ends were cut back, 3 bases at V and 2 bases at J, with 8 bases in the middle. General study results and limits: The authors expected sequencing depth to affect clonotype sharing among donors. Sampling included only blood; tissue repertoires likely differ.

Deep-level settings were used for running the assay. Unsorted PBMCs provided DNA that was sequenced on ten immunoSEQ deep assay plates. TCRdb keeps only in-frame clones here, not all; method: immunoSEQ multiplex PCR. The sample includes hundreds of thousands of clones, roughly four fifths seen only once; the top ten take around 12%. Sample: PBMCs. This chain connects TRBV30 to TRBJ2-7; D unclear. The clonotype was recovered from a woman aged 40 to 49 in good health. Some clones in this sample may be carry-over from other donors' samples. CDR3 sequence reads: CAWRSGPYEQYF. The CDR3 nucleotides are TGTGCCTGGAGGTCTGGCCCCTACGAGCAGTACTTC.